This is a list of T cell receptor beta chains from one sample in a study of T cell repertoires in cytomegalovirus infection. TCRdb re-called the reads with MiXCR, one entry per CDR3 protein. The sample has about 300,000 distinct CDR3 sequences; around 9.1% are singletons. Sequences were obtained from PBMCs. These receptors all come from a human donor in good health (CMV status not recorded). Some clones in this sample may be carry-over from other donors' samples. Each CDR3 is given with its conserved first and last residue. A D gene is named only where the DNA matches it firmly. Some rows mark clone size as missing; the rest say once, few, many or name a class of expanded clone.

CDR3,DNA,size,V,J,D
CASSLGAGGINEQFF,TGTGCCAGCAGTTTAGGAGCGGGGGGAATCAATGAGCAGTTCTTC,many,TRBV12-3/TRBV12-4,TRBJ2-1,TRBD2
CASSYGWRGEVRETQYF,TGTGCCAGCAGTTATGGTTGGCGGGGGGAGGTACGAGAGACCCAGTACTTC,many,TRBV6-1,TRBJ2-5,TRBD2
CASSVSGPSGYTF,TGTGCCAGCAGCGTTTCGGGTCCCAGTGGCTACACCTTC,-,TRBV7-4,TRBJ1-2,-